This T cell receptor beta chain was sequenced for a study of OX40 agonist ivuxolimab in advanced cancers. General observations from the study: Some nonresponders likewise displayed low normalized T-cell clonal expansion. CD8+ T cells averaged more expanded clones than CD4+.

The V gene's germline CDR1 is LNHDA and CDR2 SQIVND (reference sequence). The CDR3 length is 14 residues. V was shortened by 3 bases and J by 4 bases, with 10 bases between the two germline ends. The assay was immunoSEQ multiplex PCR, and TCRdb's table has in-frame clones only and misses some. The repertoire consists of roughly 60,000 clones, with about 88% occurring once and the leading ten covering around 2.1%. A remark on this clone: Antigen unknown.

This chain uses TRBV19 with TRBJ1-5; TRBD1 is a possible D gene (5 bases). Here the sequenced sample was CD4+ or CD8+ T cells sorted from blood, taken in a trial of the OX40 agonist ivuxolimab. The receptor's source is an adult with an advanced solid tumor such as melanoma, head and neck, liver or kidney cancer. The CDR3 DNA is TGTGCCAGTAGTATTACCTGGGGGAATCAGCCCCAGCATTTT. Translated: CASSITWGNQPQHF.